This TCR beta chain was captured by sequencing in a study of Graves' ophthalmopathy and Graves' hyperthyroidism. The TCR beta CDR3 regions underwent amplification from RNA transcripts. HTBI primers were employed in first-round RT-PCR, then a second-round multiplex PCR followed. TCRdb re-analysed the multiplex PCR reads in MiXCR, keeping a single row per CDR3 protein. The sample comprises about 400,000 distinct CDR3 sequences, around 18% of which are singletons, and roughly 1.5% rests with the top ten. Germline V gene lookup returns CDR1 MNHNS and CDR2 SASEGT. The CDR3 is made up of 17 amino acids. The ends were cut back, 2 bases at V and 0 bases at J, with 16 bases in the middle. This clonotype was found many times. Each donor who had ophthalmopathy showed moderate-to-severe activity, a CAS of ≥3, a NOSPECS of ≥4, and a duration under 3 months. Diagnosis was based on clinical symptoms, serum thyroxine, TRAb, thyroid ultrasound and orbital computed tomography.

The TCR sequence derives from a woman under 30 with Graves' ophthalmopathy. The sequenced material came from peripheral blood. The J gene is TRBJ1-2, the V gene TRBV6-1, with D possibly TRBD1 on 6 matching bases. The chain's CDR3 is CASSESPYRAANYGYTF. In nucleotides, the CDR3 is TGTGCCAGCAGTGAAAGTCCATACAGGGCTGCTAACTATGGCTACACCTTC.